The present entry profiles one T cell receptor (beta chain) with its context. As originally analysed: Amplified reference gene primers provided the basis for estimating nucleated cell counts. The table came from immunoSEQ multiplex PCR; TCRdb's copy has only in-frame clones and leaves some out. V and J calls and clone size follow that table, whereas D and trimming were derived from the DNA. The sample includes some 200,000 clones, around 80% of them seen just once. CDR1 is SGHAT and CDR2 is FQNNGV in the germline V gene. Deletions cut 1 base from V and 2 bases from J, with 8 bases between. The CDR3 totals 14 residues. The data are from a study of blood T cell repertoires in COVID-19. Study summary: Sites across the United States, Italy and Spain contributed samples from acute and convalescent COVID-19. PBMCs, B-cell-depleted T cells, or T cells provided the cDNA or gDNA that made up the material.

The V call is TRBV11-2, the J call TRBJ1-2; maybe TRBD1 (6 bases). The sequencing sample was made of peripheral blood. The TCR sequence derives from a human donor with acute or convalescent COVID-19. The donor label of this sample is uncertain. DNA of the CDR3: TGTGCCAGCAGCTTAGGGGACACAAACTATGGCTACACCTTC. Translation: CASSLGDTNYGYTF.